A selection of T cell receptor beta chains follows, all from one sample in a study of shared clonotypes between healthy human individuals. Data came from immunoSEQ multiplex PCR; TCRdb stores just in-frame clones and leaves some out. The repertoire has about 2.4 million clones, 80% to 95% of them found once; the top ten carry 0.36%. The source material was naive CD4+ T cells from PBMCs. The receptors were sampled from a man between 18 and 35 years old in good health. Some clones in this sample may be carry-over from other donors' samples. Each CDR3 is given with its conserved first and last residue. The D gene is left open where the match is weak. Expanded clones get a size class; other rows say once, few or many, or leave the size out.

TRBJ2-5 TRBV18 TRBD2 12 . CASSTGLTTQYF TGTGCCAGCTCAACGGGACTAACGACCCAGTACTTC
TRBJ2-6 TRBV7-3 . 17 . CASSSRGSHSGANVLTF TGTGCCAGCAGCTCACGGGGTTCGCACTCTGGGGCCAACGTCCTGACTTTC
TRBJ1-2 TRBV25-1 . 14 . CASSRTDTNYGYTF TGTGCCAGCAGCAGGACAGATACTAACTATGGCTACACCTTC
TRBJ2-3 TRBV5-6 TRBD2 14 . CASTSGTSGNTQYF TGTGCCAGCACCTCGGGGACTAGCGGAAATACGCAGTATTTT
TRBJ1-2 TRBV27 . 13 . CASSPGTYYGYTF TGTGCCAGCAGTCCCGGGACTTACTATGGCTACACCTTC
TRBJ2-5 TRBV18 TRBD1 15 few CASSHSTGIGETQYF TGTGCCAGCTCACACTCGACAGGGATCGGCGAGACCCAGTACTTC
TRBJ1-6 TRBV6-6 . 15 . CASSYSTENNSPLHF TGTGCCAGCAGTTACTCGACGGAAAACAATTCACCCCTCCACTTT
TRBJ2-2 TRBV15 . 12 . CATSRVDGELFF TGTGCCACCAGCAGAGTTGACGGGGAGCTGTTTTTT
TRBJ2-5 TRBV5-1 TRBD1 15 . CASSTSQGPQETQYF TGCGCCAGCAGCACCTCACAGGGGCCTCAAGAGACCCAGTACTTC
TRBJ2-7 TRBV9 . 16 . CASSPRGAQGSGEQYF TGTGCCAGCAGCCCACGGGGTGCGCAGGGTTCGGGGGAGCAGTACTTC
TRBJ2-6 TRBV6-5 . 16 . CASSYSVFRGANVLTF TGTGCCAGCAGTTACTCGGTATTCCGTGGGGCCAACGTCCTGACTTTC
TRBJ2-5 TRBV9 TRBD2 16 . CASSVSGAGGEETQYF TGTGCCAGCAGCGTAAGCGGAGCGGGAGGGGAAGAGACCCAGTACTTC
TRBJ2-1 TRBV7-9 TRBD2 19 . CASSLAGTSGSKTYNEQFF TGTGCCAGCAGCTTAGCCGGGACTAGCGGGAGTAAGACCTACAATGAGCAGTTCTTC
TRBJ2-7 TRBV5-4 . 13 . CASSSRGGAEQYF TGTGCCAGCAGCTCTAGAGGAGGGGCCGAGCAGTACTTC
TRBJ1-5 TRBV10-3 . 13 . CAISDLRGQPQHF TGTGCCATCAGTGATCTAAGAGGTCAGCCCCAGCATTTT
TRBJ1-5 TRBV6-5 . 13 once CASSLTYNQPQHF TGTGCCAGCAGTTTGACGTACAATCAGCCCCAGCATTTT
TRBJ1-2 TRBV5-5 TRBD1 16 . CASSLAPQGEYYGYTF TGTGCCAGCAGCTTGGCCCCCCAGGGGGAGTACTATGGCTACACCTTC
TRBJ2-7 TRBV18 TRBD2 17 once CASSYRAGLAGFHEQYF TGTGCCAGCTCCTACAGGGCGGGTCTAGCGGGATTCCACGAGCAGTACTTC
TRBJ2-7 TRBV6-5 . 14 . CASSYSGTHSEQYF TGTGCCAGCAGTTACTCAGGGACCCACTCCGAGCAGTACTTC
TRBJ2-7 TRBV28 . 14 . CASGRAATLGEQYF TGTGCCAGCGGGCGTGCGGCAACCCTGGGGGAGCAGTACTTC
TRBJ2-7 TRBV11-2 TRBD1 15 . CASSFQGDTAYEQYF TGTGCCAGCAGCTTCCAGGGGGACACGGCCTACGAGCAGTACTTC
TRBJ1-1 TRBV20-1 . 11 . CSAHQNTEAFF TGCAGTGCCCACCAGAACACTGAAGCTTTCTTT
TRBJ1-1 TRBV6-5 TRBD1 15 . CASSRRQGWNTEAFF TGTGCCAGCAGTCGCCGACAGGGTTGGAACACTGAAGCTTTCTTT
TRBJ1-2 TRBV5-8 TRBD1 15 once CASSLRSGGAYGYTF TGTGCCAGCAGCTTGCGGTCAGGGGGCGCCTATGGCTACACCTTC
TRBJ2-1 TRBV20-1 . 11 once CSVSRWNEQFF TGCAGTGTCTCCCGCTGGAATGAGCAGTTCTTC
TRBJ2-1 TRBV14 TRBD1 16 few CASSQKGQGWFYEQFF TGTGCCAGCAGCCAAAAAGGACAGGGGTGGTTCTATGAGCAGTTCTTC
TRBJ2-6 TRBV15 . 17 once CATSRDNRRSGANVLTF TGTGCCACCAGCAGGGACAACCGAAGATCTGGGGCCAACGTCCTGACTTTC
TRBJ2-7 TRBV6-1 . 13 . CASSDAPDSLQYF TGTGCCAGCAGTGATGCCCCGGACAGTTTACAGTACTTC
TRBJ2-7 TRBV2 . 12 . CASSQNREVLYF TGTGCCAGCAGCCAGAACAGGGAGGTGTTGTACTTC